A single TCR beta chain is shown here with its context. Germline assignment: CDR1 KGHSH and CDR2 LQKENI. After removal of 5 bases from V and 3 bases from J, the junction contained 4 bases not matched to a gene. This CDR3 has 14 residues. This entry comes from a study of blood T cell repertoires in COVID-19. Study information: Collection of acute and convalescent COVID-19 samples took place in the United States, Italy and Spain. Sources were T cells, B-cell-depleted T cells, or PBMCs; the material itself was cDNA or gDNA.

Original analysis: Amplification from reference gene primers served as the basis for estimated nucleated cell counts. Some clones are missing from TCRdb's copy, which holds only in-frame ones; the method was immunoSEQ multiplex PCR. The D gene and trimming were derived from the DNA, and the V and J assignments and clone size from that table. Among 90,000 to 130,000 clones listed, about 85% were seen once. This sequence joins TRBV18 and TRBJ2-5; 9 bases match TRBD2. The source of this sequence is a man aged 40-50 years with acute or convalescent COVID-19. Sequenced input: peripheral blood. CDR3 bases: TGTGCCAGCTCAGGTATAGCGGGGGAAGAGACCCAGTACTTC. Amino acids: CASSGIAGEETQYF.